One and the same sample provided the 20 T cell receptor beta chains below, sequenced in a study of blood T cell repertoires in COVID-19. Measured with immunoSEQ multiplex PCR; TCRdb has only the in-frame clones, and not every one. The sample holds 90,000 to 110,000 clones, over 60% seen once. Sequencing used peripheral blood. These receptors came from a human donor in a cohort sampled during active or convalescent COVID-19.

V usage is TRBV18 and J usage is TRBJ2-3, with D possibly being TRBD2 (6 bases). The CDR3 sequence is 15 residues long. The ends were cut back, 0 bases at V and 6 bases at J, with 13 bases in the middle. CDR1 and CDR2 (germline): KGHSH, LQKENI. In DNA form, the CDR3 reads TGTGCCAGCTCACCACCCGGGACTCTCTCGGATACGCAGTATTTT. This translates into CASSPPGTLSDTQYF.

The V call is TRBV7-6, the J call TRBJ2-7, with 10 bases aligning to TRBD2. V gave up 2 bases and J gave up 2 bases; unmatched junction bases: 3. In germline, CDR1 is SGHVS, CDR2 FNYEAQ. This CDR3 contains 15 residues. CDR3 nucleotide sequence: TGTGCCAGCAGCTTATTTCTAGCGGGAGCCTACGAGCAGTACTTC. Translated: CASSLFLAGAYEQYF.

The chain has TRBV4-3 and TRBJ2-7; D may be TRBD1 (6 bases). V lost 1 base and J 3 bases, leaving 10 bases between the germline ends. The CDR3 is 14 residues long. CDR1 LGHNA and CDR2 YSLEER come from the germline V gene. CDR3 bases: TGCGCCAGCAGCCAAGGTACAGGGCGCTACGAGCAGTACTTC. Translated: CASSQGTGRYEQYF.

This rearrangement joins TRBV7-2 to TRBJ1-6; D is uncertain. The CDR3 length is 14 residues. Deletions cut 5 bases from V and 3 bases from J, with 8 bases between. Germline values: CDR1 SGHTA, CDR2 FQGNSA. The CDR3 DNA is TGTGCCAGCAGCCTCGGGTTCTATAATTCACCCCTCCACTTT. Translation: CASSLGFYNSPLHF.

This clone is termed medium-sized. The CDR3 spells CASSQVGDYYGYTF. In nucleotides, the CDR3 is TGTGCCAGCAGCCAAGTCGGGGATTACTATGGCTACACCTTC. The chain combines TRBV3-1 (or the pseudogene TRBV3-2) with TRBJ1-2; the D is unclear. The V gene lost 1 base and the J gene lost 3 bases, with 9 bases spanning the gap. CDR1 and CDR2 from the germline V gene are LGHDT and YNNKEL (reference sequence). CDR3 size: 14 residues.

This rearrangement joins TRBV18 to TRBJ2-5, with a weak D call TRBD2 (5 bases). Germline loops: CDR1 KGHSH, CDR2 LQKENI. The length of the CDR3 is 16 residues. The V gene lost 5 bases and the J gene lost 1 base, with 17 bases spanning the gap. Here the CDR3 reads CASSGPSRGSQETQYF. In DNA form, the CDR3 reads TGTGCCAGCTCAGGCCCTTCTCGCGGGTCCCAAGAGACCCAGTACTTC.

In DNA form, the CDR3 reads TGCGCCACCAATGACAGGGTACCCTACGAGCAGTACTTC. It encodes CATNDRVPYEQYF. This rearrangement joins TRBV23-1 to TRBJ2-7, with 7 bases fitting TRBD1. TRBV23-1 is placed among ORFs of uncertain function. J was trimmed by 2 bases and V by 10 bases; bases with no gene match: 8. This CDR3 spans 13 amino acids.

The chain joins TRBV6-5 to TRBJ1-3; D is ambiguous. V was trimmed by 9 bases and J by 6 bases, leaving 15 bases between them. Germline V gives CDR1 MNHEY, CDR2 SVGAGI. CDR3 length: 13 residues. The CDR3 is CASWGASENTIYF. The CDR3, as DNA: TGTGCCAGTTGGGGAGCCAGCGAAAACACCATATATTTT.

The rearrangement links TRBV19 to TRBJ2-4, with TRBD1 as a possible D gene (5 bases). This CDR3 is 13 amino acids long. Trimming removed 5 bases at V and 4 bases at J, with 9 bases between. In germline, CDR1 is LNHDA, CDR2 SQIVND (reference sequence). CDR3 region: CASSSDRKNIQYF. CDR3 in DNA: TGTGCCAGTAGTTCCGACAGAAAAAACATTCAGTACTTC.

DNA for the CDR3: TGTGCCAGCAGCGACTCGGGGAGGGGGACTAGCGGGGCAGATACGCAGTATTTT. Translation gives CASSDSGRGTSGADTQYF. The V gene is TRBV2, the J gene TRBJ2-3; 13 positions match TRBD2. The CDR3 loop spans 18 amino acids. Trimming at V came to 6 bases and at J to 4 bases, leaving 13 bases not matched to a gene. CDR1 is SNHLY, CDR2 FYNNEI, per germline.

This rearrangement joins TRBV6-2 or TRBV6-3 to TRBJ2-7, with TRBD2 matching over 8 bases. With V trimmed by 6 bases and J by 2 bases, 9 bases remained unmatched. Per the germline V gene, CDR1 is MNHEY and CDR2 is SVGEGT. The CDR3 sequence is 15 residues long. The CDR3 is CASSGGLAKTYEQYF. Written as DNA, the CDR3 is TGTGCCAGCAGCGGAGGACTAGCTAAAACCTACGAGCAGTACTTC.

The chain uses TRBV6-5 and TRBJ2-7; 8 bases fit TRBD1. CDR1 is MNHEY, CDR2 SVGAGI, per germline. CDR3 size: 14 residues. Germline trimming cut 8 bases from V and 4 bases from J; bases unmatched to any gene: 10. The CDR3 is CASGRTGKVYEQYF. CDR3 DNA: TGTGCCAGCGGACGGACAGGGAAGGTTTACGAGCAGTACTTC.

This rearrangement joins TRBV27 to TRBJ2-2, with 7 bases matching TRBD2. CDR1 and CDR2 (germline): MNHEY, SMNVEV (reference sequence). J gave up 6 bases and V 4 bases, and 2 bases lay outside the gene matches. The CDR3 contains 13 residues. The DNA of the CDR3 is TGTGCCAGCAGTTCTGGGAGGGCCGGGGAGCTGTTTTTT. It encodes CASSSGRAGELFF.

The gene calls are TRBV2 and TRBJ2-1; 14 bases map to TRBD2. CDR1 SNHLY and CDR2 FYNNEI come from the germline V gene. This CDR3 is built from 14 residues. V was pared by 6 bases and J by 10 bases, with 5 bases of the junction left unmatched. CDR3 loop: CASRGLAGVYEQFF. The CDR3 DNA reads as TGTGCCAGCAGGGGACTAGCGGGAGTTTACGAGCAGTTCTTC.

The chain joins TRBV4-3 to TRBJ2-1, with a possible D match to TRBD2 (6 bases). The CDR3 is 13 amino acids. The ends were cut back, 3 bases at V and 15 bases at J, with 18 bases in the middle. Germline CDR1 is LGHNA and CDR2 is YSLEER. CDR3 sequence: CASSQVTGTPRFF. The DNA of the CDR3 is TGCGCCAGCAGCCAGGTGACCGGGACTCCAAGGTTCTTC.

The chain couples TRBV19 to TRBJ1-5; perhaps TRBD1 as D (5 bases). Trimming shortened V by 3 bases and J by 3 bases, and 9 bases separated the two germline ends. CDR3 size: 14 residues. Germline V lookup: CDR1 LNHDA, CDR2 SQIVND (reference sequence). The CDR3: CASSISRDNQPQHF. The CDR3 DNA reads TGTGCCAGTAGTATCAGCAGGGACAATCAGCCCCAGCATTTT.

The chain has TRBV5-6 and TRBJ2-7; 7 bases are a match to TRBD2. CDR1 is SGHDT, CDR2 YYEEEE, per germline. V shed 2 bases and J 2 bases; nucleotides not matched to a gene: 7. The CDR3 runs to 15 residues. CDR3 amino acids: CASSLLRGSAYEQYF. CDR3 nucleotide sequence: TGTGCCAGCAGCTTACTGCGCGGGAGTGCCTACGAGCAGTACTTC.

This chain connects TRBV28 to TRBJ2-2; 12 bases agree with TRBD2. V was clipped by 6 bases and J by 6 bases; unmatched bases: 14. CDR1 is MDHEN, CDR2 SYDVKM, per germline. The CDR3 sequence is 18 residues long. CDR3 region: CASSDLSTSGRSAGELFF. CDR3 coding DNA: TGTGCCAGCAGCGACCTATCGACTAGCGGGAGATCGGCCGGGGAGCTGTTTTTT.

The rearrangement links TRBV7-3 to TRBJ2-5; D may be TRBD1 (6 bases). There are 15 residues in the CDR3. Germline CDR1 is SGHTA and CDR2 is FQGTGA. V was clipped by 3 bases and J by 5 bases, with 16 bases between them. The CDR3 reads CASSLAGAVGETQYF. The CDR3, as DNA: TGTGCCAGCAGCTTGGCAGGGGCAGTGGGGGAGACCCAGTACTTC. Combining the CDR3 with reference TRBV7-3 and TRBJ2-5 gives the whole variable domain GAGVSQTPSNKVTEKGKYVELRCDPISGHTALYWYRQSLGQGPEFLIYFQGTGAADDSGLPNDRFFAVRPEGSVSTLKIQRTERGDSAVYLCASSLAGAVGETQYFGPGTRLLVL.

The gene calls are TRBV19 and TRBJ2-5, with TRBD1 as a possible D gene (6 bases). In germline, CDR1 is LNHDA, CDR2 SQIVND (reference sequence). There are 15 residues in the CDR3. The V gene lost 1 base and the J gene lost 2 bases, with 11 bases spanning the gap. The CDR3 sequence is CASSIVTGTQETQYF. The CDR3 DNA is TGTGCCAGTAGTATAGTCACAGGGACACAAGAGACCCAGTACTTC. The variable domain in full, completed from reference TRBV19 and TRBJ2-5, reads DGGITQSPKYLFRKEGQNVTLSCEQNLNHDAMYWYRQDPGQGLRLIYYSQIVNDFQKGDIAEGYSVSREKKESFPLTVTSAQKNPTAFYLCASSIVTGTQETQYFGPGTRLLVL.